These T cell receptor beta chains were read from a single sample in a study of cytomegalovirus exposure and HLA in healthy donors. TCRdb's table, derived via immunoSEQ multiplex PCR, lists solely in-frame clones and lacks some. This table holds 150,000 to 200,000 clones, around three quarters found once. Sequenced material: PBMCs. The receptors here all came from a woman in her 40s in good health and CMV-seronegative. Each CDR3 is given with its conserved first and last residue. Fields, in order: J gene, V gene, D gene, clone size, CDR3 protein, CDR3 DNA. A D gene is named only where the DNA matches it firmly. For some rows the clone size is stated as once, few or many, or as a class when expanded; others skip it.

J: TRBJ2-1
V: TRBV11-3
D: -
size: -
CDR3: CASSLDLHNEQFF
DNA: TGTGCCAGCAGCTTAGACCTCCACAATGAGCAGTTCTTC

J: TRBJ2-4
V: TRBV29-1
D: -
size: once
CDR3: CSVESWQGNIQYF
DNA: TGCAGCGTCGAAAGTTGGCAGGGGAACATTCAGTACTTC

J: TRBJ1-1
V: TRBV18
D: -
size: -
CDR3: CASSEQENTEAFF
DNA: TGTGCCAGCTCAGAACAGGAGAACACTGAAGCTTTCTTT

J: TRBJ1-4
V: TRBV18
D: -
size: -
CDR3: CASSPRGEGEVFF
DNA: TGTGCCAGCTCACCCCGTGGTGAGGGAGAGGTGTTTTTT

J: TRBJ2-6
V: TRBV29-1
D: -
size: once
CDR3: CSVEQGGSSGANVLTF
DNA: TGCAGCGTTGAACAGGGGGGCTCCTCTGGGGCCAACGTCCTGACTTTC

J: TRBJ1-2
V: TRBV6-5
D: -
size: -
CDR3: CASSYGPDSRYGYTF
DNA: TGTGCCAGCAGTTACGGCCCCGACAGTCGCTATGGCTACACCTTC

J: TRBJ2-1
V: TRBV28
D: -
size: many
CDR3: CASSFLGELLHNEQFF
DNA: TGTGCCAGCAGTTTTCTAGGCGAGCTACTGCATAATGAGCAGTTCTTC

J: TRBJ1-4
V: TRBV27
D: TRBD1
size: -
CDR3: CASSPAQDRGNEKLFF
DNA: TGTGCCAGCAGTCCCGCCCAGGACAGGGGAAATGAAAAACTGTTTTTT

J: TRBJ2-7
V: TRBV6-5
D: TRBD2
size: once
CDR3: CASSHTSGSYEQYF
DNA: TGTGCCAGCAGTCACACTAGCGGGAGTTACGAGCAGTACTTC

J: TRBJ2-1
V: TRBV2
D: -
size: -
CDR3: CASKGQNNEQFF
DNA: TGTGCCAGCAAGGGGCAGAACAATGAGCAGTTCTTC

J: TRBJ2-1
V: TRBV11-3
D: -
size: -
CDR3: CASSTTVNEQFF
DNA: TGTGCCAGCAGTACGACAGTCAATGAGCAGTTCTTC

J: TRBJ1-1
V: TRBV29-1
D: -
size: -
CDR3: CSVARGDTEAFF
DNA: TGCAGCGTTGCCCGGGGGGACACTGAAGCTTTCTTT

J: TRBJ2-3
V: TRBV28
D: -
size: once
CDR3: CASSRTDTQYF
DNA: TGTGCCAGCAGTCGGACAGATACGCAGTATTTT